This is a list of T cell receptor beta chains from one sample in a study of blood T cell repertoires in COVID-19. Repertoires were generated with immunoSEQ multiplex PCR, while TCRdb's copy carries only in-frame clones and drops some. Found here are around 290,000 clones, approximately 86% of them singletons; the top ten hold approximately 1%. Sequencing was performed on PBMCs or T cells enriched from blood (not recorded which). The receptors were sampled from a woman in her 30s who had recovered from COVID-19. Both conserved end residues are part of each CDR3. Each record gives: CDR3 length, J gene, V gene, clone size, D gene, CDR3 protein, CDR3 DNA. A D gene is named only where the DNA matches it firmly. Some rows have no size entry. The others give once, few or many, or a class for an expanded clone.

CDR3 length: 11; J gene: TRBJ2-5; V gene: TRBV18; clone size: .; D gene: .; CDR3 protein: CASSPEETQYF; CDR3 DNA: TGTGCCAGCTCACCGGAGGAGACCCAGTACTTC
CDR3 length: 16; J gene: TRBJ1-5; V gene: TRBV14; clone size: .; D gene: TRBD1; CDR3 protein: CASSKEVQGAWQPQHF; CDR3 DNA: TGTGCCAGCAGCAAAGAGGTTCAGGGGGCTTGGCAGCCCCAGCATTTT
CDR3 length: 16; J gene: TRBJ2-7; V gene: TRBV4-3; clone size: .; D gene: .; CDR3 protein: CASSQDNRLSSYEQYF; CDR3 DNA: TGCGCCAGCAGCCAAGATAACCGGTTAAGCTCCTACGAGCAGTACTTC
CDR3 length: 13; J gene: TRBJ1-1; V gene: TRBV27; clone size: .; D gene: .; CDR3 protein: CASTRGLGTEAFF; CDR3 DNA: TGTGCCAGCACTCGGGGTTTGGGCACTGAAGCTTTCTTT
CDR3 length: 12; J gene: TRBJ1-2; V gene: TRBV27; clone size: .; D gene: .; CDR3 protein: CASAETGHGYTF; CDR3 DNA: TGTGCCAGCGCCGAAACAGGTCATGGCTACACCTTC
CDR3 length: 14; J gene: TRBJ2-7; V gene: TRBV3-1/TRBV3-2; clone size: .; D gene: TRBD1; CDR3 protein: CVSSRTGVSYEQYF; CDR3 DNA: TGTGTCAGCAGCCGGACAGGGGTTTCCTACGAGCAGTACTTC
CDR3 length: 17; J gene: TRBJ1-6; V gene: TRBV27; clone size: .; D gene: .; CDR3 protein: CASSLYGGSSYNSPLHF; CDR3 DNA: TGTGCCAGCAGTTTATATGGAGGGAGCTCCTATAATTCACCCCTCCACTTT
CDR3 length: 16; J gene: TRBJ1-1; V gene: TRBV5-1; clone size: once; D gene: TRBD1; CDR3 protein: CASSLGHRGLDTEAFF; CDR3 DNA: TGCGCCAGCAGCTTGGGTCACAGGGGGCTGGACACTGAAGCTTTCTTT
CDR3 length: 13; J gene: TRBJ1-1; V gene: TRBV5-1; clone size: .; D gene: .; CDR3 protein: CASSLVVSAEAFF; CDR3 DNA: TGCGCCAGCAGCTTGGTTGTGAGTGCTGAAGCTTTCTTT
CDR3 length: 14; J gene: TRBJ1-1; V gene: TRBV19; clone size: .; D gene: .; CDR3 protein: CASANLGSNTEAFF; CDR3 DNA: TGTGCCAGTGCCAATCTCGGGAGTAACACTGAAGCTTTCTTT
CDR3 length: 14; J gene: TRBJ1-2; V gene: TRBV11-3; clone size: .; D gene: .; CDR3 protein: CASSLGPVLYGYTF; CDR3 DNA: TGTGCCAGCAGCTTGGGGCCCGTACTCTATGGCTACACCTTC
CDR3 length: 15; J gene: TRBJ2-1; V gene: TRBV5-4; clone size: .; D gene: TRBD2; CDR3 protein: CASSLSGRSYNEQFF; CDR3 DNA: TGTGCCAGCAGCCTCAGCGGGAGGTCCTACAATGAGCAGTTCTTC
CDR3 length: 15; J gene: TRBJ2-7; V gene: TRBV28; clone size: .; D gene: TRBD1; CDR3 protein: CASSLLGRGYYEQYF; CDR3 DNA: TGTGCCAGCAGTTTATTAGGCAGGGGGTACTACGAGCAGTACTTC
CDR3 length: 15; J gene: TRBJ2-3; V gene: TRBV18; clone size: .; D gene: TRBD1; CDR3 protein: CASSPDGQGTDTQYF; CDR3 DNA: TGTGCCAGCTCACCAGATGGACAGGGAACAGATACGCAGTATTTT
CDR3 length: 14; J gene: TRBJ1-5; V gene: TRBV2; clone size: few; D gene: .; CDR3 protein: CASRQGWSNQPQHF; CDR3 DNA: TGTGCCAGCAGACAGGGTTGGAGCAATCAGCCCCAGCATTTT
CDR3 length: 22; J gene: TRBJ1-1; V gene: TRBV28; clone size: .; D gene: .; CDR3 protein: CASRIDTGAWGRGRLMNTEAFF; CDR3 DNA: TGTGCCAGCAGGATCGATACAGGAGCCTGGGGTCGTGGCCGCCTCATGAACACTGAAGCTTTCTTT
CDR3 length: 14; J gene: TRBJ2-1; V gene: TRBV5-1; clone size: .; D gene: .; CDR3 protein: CASSLGSGVKEQFF; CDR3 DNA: TGCGCCAGCAGCTTGGGGTCGGGAGTGAAAGAGCAGTTCTTC
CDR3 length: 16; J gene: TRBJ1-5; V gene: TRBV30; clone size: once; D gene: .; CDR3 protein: CAWTYSGLTSNQPQHF; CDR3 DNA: TGTGCCTGGACCTACAGCGGATTAACTAGCAATCAGCCCCAGCATTTT
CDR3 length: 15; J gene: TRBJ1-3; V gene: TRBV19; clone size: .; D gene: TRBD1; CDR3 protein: CASGQQGASGNTIYF; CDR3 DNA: TGTGCCAGTGGACAACAGGGGGCGTCTGGAAACACCATATATTTT
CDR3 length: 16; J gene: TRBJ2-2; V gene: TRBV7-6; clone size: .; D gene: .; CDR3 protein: CASSLVASMGTGELFF; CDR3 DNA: TGTGCCAGCAGCTTAGTAGCTAGCATGGGGACCGGGGAGCTGTTTTTT
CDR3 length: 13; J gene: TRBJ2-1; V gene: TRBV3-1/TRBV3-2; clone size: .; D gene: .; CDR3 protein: CASSPTRRGEQFF; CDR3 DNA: TGTGCCAGCAGCCCGACCAGACGGGGTGAGCAGTTCTTC
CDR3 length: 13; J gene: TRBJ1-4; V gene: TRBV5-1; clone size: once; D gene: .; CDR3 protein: CASSGRSNEKLFF; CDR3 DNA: TGCGCCAGCAGCGGCAGAAGTAATGAAAAACTGTTTTTT
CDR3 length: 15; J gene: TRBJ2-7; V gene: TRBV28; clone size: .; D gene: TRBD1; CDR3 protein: CASSPTGGSPYEQYF; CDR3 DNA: TGTGCCAGCAGTCCCACAGGGGGTAGCCCCTACGAGCAGTACTTC
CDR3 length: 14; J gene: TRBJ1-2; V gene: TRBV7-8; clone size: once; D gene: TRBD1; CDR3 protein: CASSFDRVFYGYTF; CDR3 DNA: TGTGCCAGCAGCTTCGACAGGGTCTTCTATGGCTACACCTTC
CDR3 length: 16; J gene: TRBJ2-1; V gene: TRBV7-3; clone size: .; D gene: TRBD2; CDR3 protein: CASSLGSGGTYNEQFF; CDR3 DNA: TGTGCCAGCAGCTTAGGTAGCGGGGGGACCTACAATGAGCAGTTCTTC
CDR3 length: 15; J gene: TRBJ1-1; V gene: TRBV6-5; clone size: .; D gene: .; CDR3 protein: CASRGGTLMNTEAFF; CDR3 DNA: TGTGCCAGCAGGGGCGGGACCCTGATGAACACTGAAGCTTTCTTT
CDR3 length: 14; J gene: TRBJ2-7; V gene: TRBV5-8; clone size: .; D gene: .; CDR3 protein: CASSLSDRSYEQYF; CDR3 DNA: TGTGCCAGCAGCTTGTCCGACAGGTCCTACGAGCAGTACTTC
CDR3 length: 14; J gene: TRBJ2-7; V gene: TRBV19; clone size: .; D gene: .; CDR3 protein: CASKTGPPSYEQYF; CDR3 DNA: TGTGCCAGTAAAACAGGGCCCCCCTCCTACGAGCAGTACTTC
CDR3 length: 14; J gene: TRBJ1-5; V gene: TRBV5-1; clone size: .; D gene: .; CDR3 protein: CASSPGNGNQPQHF; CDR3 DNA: TGCGCCAGCAGCCCCGGGAATGGCAATCAGCCCCAGCATTTT
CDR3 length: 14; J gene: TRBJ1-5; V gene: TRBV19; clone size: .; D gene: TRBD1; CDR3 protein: CAGSQGIANQPQHF; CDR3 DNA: TGTGCCGGATCACAGGGGATTGCTAATCAGCCCCAGCATTTT
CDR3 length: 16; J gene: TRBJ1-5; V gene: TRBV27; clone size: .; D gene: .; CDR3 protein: CASSPRPSPGDQPQHF; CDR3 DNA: TGTGCCAGCAGTCCCCGCCCCTCTCCCGGGGATCAGCCCCAGCATTTT
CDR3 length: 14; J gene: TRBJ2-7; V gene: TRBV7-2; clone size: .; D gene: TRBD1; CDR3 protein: CASSFGTGSYEQYF; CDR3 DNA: TGTGCCAGCAGCTTCGGGACAGGGTCCTACGAGCAGTACTTC
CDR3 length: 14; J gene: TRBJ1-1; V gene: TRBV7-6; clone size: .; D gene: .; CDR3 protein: CASSLAPGGTEAFF; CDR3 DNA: TGTGCCAGCAGCTTAGCCCCGGGAGGCACTGAAGCTTTCTTT
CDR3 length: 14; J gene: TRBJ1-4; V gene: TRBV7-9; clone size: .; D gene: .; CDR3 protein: CASSLRGLGEKLFF; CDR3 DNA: TGTGCCAGCAGCTTACGGGGACTTGGGGAAAAACTGTTTTTT
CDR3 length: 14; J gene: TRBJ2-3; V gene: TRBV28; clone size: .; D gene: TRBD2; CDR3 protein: CASIGLAGTDTQYF; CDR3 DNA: TGTGCCAGCATTGGACTAGCTGGCACAGATACGCAGTATTTT
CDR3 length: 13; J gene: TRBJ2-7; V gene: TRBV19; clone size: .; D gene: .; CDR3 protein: CASSIIAAYEQYF; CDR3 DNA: TGTGCCAGTAGTATCATAGCGGCCTACGAGCAGTACTTC
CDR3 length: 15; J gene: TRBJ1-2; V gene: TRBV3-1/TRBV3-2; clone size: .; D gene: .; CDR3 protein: CASSQDAQARYGYTF; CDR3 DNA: TGTGCCAGCAGCCAAGACGCGCAGGCGAGATATGGCTACACCTTC
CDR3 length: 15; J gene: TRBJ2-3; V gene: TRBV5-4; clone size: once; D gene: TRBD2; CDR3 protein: CASTPGGAGTDTQYF; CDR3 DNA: TGTGCCAGCACCCCCGGGGGGGCGGGCACAGATACGCAGTATTTT